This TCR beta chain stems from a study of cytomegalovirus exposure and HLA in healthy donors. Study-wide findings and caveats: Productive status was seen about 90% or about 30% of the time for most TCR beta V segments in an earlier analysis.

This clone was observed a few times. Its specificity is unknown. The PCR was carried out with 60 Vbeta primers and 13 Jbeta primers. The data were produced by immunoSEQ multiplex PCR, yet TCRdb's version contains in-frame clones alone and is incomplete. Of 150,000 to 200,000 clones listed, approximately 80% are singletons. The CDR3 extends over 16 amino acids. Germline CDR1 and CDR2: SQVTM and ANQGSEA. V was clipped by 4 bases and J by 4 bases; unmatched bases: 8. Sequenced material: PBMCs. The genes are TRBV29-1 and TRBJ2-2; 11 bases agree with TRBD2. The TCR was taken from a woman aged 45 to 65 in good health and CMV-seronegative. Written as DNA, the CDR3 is TGCAGCGTTGCCCTAGCGGGGGGCCCCGGCACCGGGGAGCTGTTTTTT. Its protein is CSVALAGGPGTGELFF.